The 25 T cell receptor beta chains listed next were all sequenced from one sample in a study of cytomegalovirus exposure and HLA in healthy donors. PCR primers comprised 60 Vbeta and 13 Jbeta primers. Sequencing was performed with immunoSEQ multiplex PCR; in TCRdb, only in-frame clones are kept and a portion is missing. This table holds about 120,000 clones, about 80% found once. The sample comprised PBMCs. Every receptor here comes from a man between 18 and 35 years old in good health and CMV-seronegative.

The chain couples TRBV27 to TRBJ1-2, with D unclear. V was trimmed by 5 bases and J by 4 bases, leaving 17 bases between them. CDR1 and CDR2 (germline): MNHEY, SMNVEV (reference sequence). This CDR3 contains 15 residues. This CDR3 is CASSLGSRGGYGYTF. CDR3 sequence (DNA): TGTGCCAGCAGTCTGGGCTCCCGGGGAGGCTATGGCTACACCTTC.

The chain is built from TRBV7-9 and TRBJ1-5; 7 bases fit TRBD1. The CDR3 loop spans 14 amino acids. Germline assignment: CDR1 SEHNR and CDR2 FQNEAQ (reference sequence). With V trimmed by 4 bases and J by 3 bases, 3 bases remained unmatched. CDR3 residues: CASSSGGNNQPQHF. As DNA, the CDR3 is TGTGCCAGCAGCTCAGGGGGGAACAATCAGCCCCAGCATTTT.

V is TRBV6-5 and J is TRBJ2-2; maybe TRBD2 (5 bases). Germline-derived CDR1 and CDR2 are MNHEY and SVGAGI. The CDR3 totals 15 residues. The V and J ends lost 6 bases and 1 base respectively, with 12 bases between them. CDR3 in amino acids: CASRRGRENTGELFF. CDR3 sequence (DNA): TGTGCCAGCAGACGAGGGAGAGAGAACACCGGGGAGCTGTTTTTT.

V is TRBV27 and J is TRBJ2-7; D is perhaps TRBD2 (5 bases). The germline V gene encodes CDR1 MNHEY and CDR2 SMNVEV (reference sequence). The CDR3 runs to 15 residues. V was shortened by 5 bases and J by 0 bases, with 14 bases between the two germline ends. CDR3 region: CASSPSTGISYEQYF. The CDR3 region has the DNA TGTGCCAGCAGTCCTTCTACCGGGATCTCCTACGAGCAGTACTTC.

The rearrangement joins TRBV7-8 to TRBJ2-1; 7 nucleotides agree with TRBD2. Germline CDR1 SGHVS, CDR2 FQNEAQ. The CDR3 loop spans 17 amino acids. V was pared by 5 bases and J by 8 bases, with 18 bases of the junction left unmatched. The CDR3 loop is CASSTPSSSGESYEQFF. DNA of the CDR3: TGTGCCAGCAGCACCCCCTCTTCTAGCGGAGAAAGCTATGAGCAGTTCTTC.

This chain uses TRBV5-4 with TRBJ1-1, with 9 bases aligning to TRBD1. V lost 1 base, J lost 7 bases, and 11 bases stayed unmatched. Looked up from germline, CDR1 is SGHNT and CDR2 is YYREEE (reference sequence). CDR3 length equals 16 residues. CDR3 protein: CASSLLQGAHPGEAFF. The CDR3 DNA reads TGTGCCAGCAGCTTGTTACAGGGGGCTCATCCCGGTGAAGCTTTCTTT.

Only one count was recorded for this clone. V and J are TRBV11-2 and TRBJ2-5; 16 bases fit TRBD2. Looked up from germline, CDR1 is SGHAT and CDR2 is FQNNGV. The CDR3 spans 18 residues. J lost 7 bases, V lost 1 base, and 9 bases had no gene match. CDR3 nucleotide sequence: TGTGCCAGCAGCTTAGGGAAGGGGACTAGCGGGAGGGTTAGGACCCAGTACTTC. It yields the protein CASSLGKGTSGRVRTQYF.

The chain has TRBV15 and TRBJ1-5; D not resolved. V lost 3 bases to trimming and J lost 0 bases, with 9 bases between them. Germline V gene sequence: CDR1 LNHNV, CDR2 YYDKDF (reference sequence). CDR3 length equals 15 residues. The CDR3 spells CATSRGDYSNQPQHF. The CDR3 nucleotides are TGTGCCACCAGCAGGGGTGACTATAGCAATCAGCCCCAGCATTTT.

The chain couples TRBV10-3 to TRBJ2-7; TRBD2 aligns across 9 bases. Trimming took 4 bases from V and 6 from J; bases not matched to a gene: 7. CDR3 length: 14 residues. In germline, CDR1 is ENHRY, CDR2 SYGVKD. The CDR3 sequence is CAISGLAGATEQYF. CDR3 in DNA: TGTGCCATCAGTGGGTTAGCGGGAGCGACCGAGCAGTACTTC.

The chain has TRBV2 and TRBJ2-7; D possibly corresponds to TRBD1 (6 bases). From germline, CDR1 is SNHLY and CDR2 FYNNEI. This CDR3 spans 14 amino acids. Trimming stripped 5 bases from V and 2 bases from J, with 13 bases between. For the CDR3, the DNA is TGTGCCAGCAGTTCCGACAGGTACCCCTACGAGCAGTACGTC. Translated, it gives CASSSDRYPYEQYV.

The chain is built from TRBV6-6 and TRBJ2-2; D is possibly TRBD2 (5 bases). Trimming took off 7 bases at V and 7 bases at J, with 22 bases between the two ends. The CDR3 covers 16 residues. Germline V gives CDR1 MNHNY, CDR2 SVGAGI (reference sequence). CDR3 region: CASTDLLEGNRGELFF. CDR3 DNA: TGTGCCAGCACCGACCTATTAGAGGGTAACCGCGGGGAGCTGTTTTTT.

This clone was observed a few times. CDR3 sequence (DNA): TGTGCCAGCAGCTTAGCGGTCCAGTTGAACACTGAAGCTTTCTTT. Encoded protein: CASSLAVQLNTEAFF. The V call is TRBV7-8, the J call TRBJ1-1; D is undetermined. CDR1 and CDR2 from the germline V gene are SGHVS and FQNEAQ. This CDR3 is 15 amino acids long. Trimming left V 0 bases short and J 0 bases short, with 8 bases between.

V gene TRBV7-2 combines with J gene TRBJ2-7; 12 bases match TRBD1. J gave up 6 bases and V 8 bases, and 11 bases lay outside the gene matches. From germline, CDR1 is SGHTA and CDR2 FQGNSA. The CDR3 is 15 residues long. This CDR3 reads CASSSPGQGACEQYF. The CDR3 region has the DNA TGTGCCAGCTCTTCACCGGGACAGGGGGCATGCGAGCAGTACTTC.

Note on this clone: One end of the junction varies from germline; a read error may be responsible. The V and J genes are TRBV6-5 and TRBJ2-5; TRBD1 matches at 10 bases. From germline, CDR1 is MNHEY and CDR2 SVGAGI. The CDR3 sequence is 15 residues long. The CDR3 DNA reads as TGTGCCAGCAGCATAGACAGGGGGCGGCAAGAGACCCAGCACTTC. This encodes CASSIDRGRQETQHF.

CDR3 DNA: TGTGCCAGCAGAGGGACAGGGGTGGGCAATCAGCCCCAGCATTTT. As protein: CASRGTGVGNQPQHF. The rearrangement joins TRBV28 to TRBJ1-5; 10 bases agree with TRBD1. Germline values: CDR1 MDHEN, CDR2 SYDVKM. Germline trimming cut 6 bases from V and 2 bases from J; bases unmatched to any gene: 4. This CDR3 is built from 15 residues.

V usage is TRBV28 and J usage is TRBJ2-7, with 7 bases that match TRBD1. Germline loops: CDR1 MDHEN, CDR2 SYDVKM. This CDR3 is built from 12 residues. With 10 bases clipped from V and 0 bases from J, the junction kept 3 bases outside the gene matches. CDR3 amino acids: CATGQDSYEQYF. The CDR3 DNA reads as TGTGCCACTGGACAGGACTCCTACGAGCAGTACTTC.

The chain carries TRBV25-1 and TRBJ2-1; TRBD2 matches at 8 bases. CDR3 length: 15 amino acids. V lost 2 bases to trimming and J lost 4 bases; unmatched junction nucleotides: 4. Germline values: CDR1 MGHDK, CDR2 SYGVNS. In DNA, the CDR3 is TGTGCCAGCAGTGAACGACTAGCGCCTTACAATGAGCAGTTCTTC. Translation gives CASSERLAPYNEQFF. The full variable domain, its missing parts supplied by reference TRBV25-1 and TRBJ2-1, is EADIYQTPRYLVIGTGKKITLECSQTMGHDKMYWYQQDPGMELHLIHYSYGVNSTEKGDLSSESTVSRIRTEHFPLTLESARPSHTSQYLCASSERLAPYNEQFFGPGTRLTVL.

This clone was detected a few times. The chain has TRBV2 and TRBJ1-4; tentative D call: TRBD1 (6 bases). CDR1 and CDR2 (germline): SNHLY, FYNNEI. CDR3 length: 15 residues. With 7 bases removed from V and 7 bases from J, the gap between germline ends came to 19 bases. The CDR3 is CASTTRTGRIEKLFF. CDR3 nucleotides: TGTGCCAGCACAACAAGAACAGGGAGAATTGAAAAACTGTTTTTT.

The V call is TRBV9, the J call TRBJ2-1; 11 nucleotides align to TRBD2. Germline V lookup: CDR1 SGDLS, CDR2 YYNGEE. The CDR3 spans 16 residues. V gave up 0 bases and J gave up 7 bases; unmatched junction bases: 6. This CDR3 reads CASSVDLASGRNEQFF. In DNA form, the CDR3 reads TGTGCCAGCAGCGTAGATTTGGCTAGCGGGAGGAATGAGCAGTTCTTC.

The chain links TRBV5-1 to TRBJ1-5; the match to TRBD1 covers 7 bases. Germline trimming cut 4 bases from V and 4 bases from J; bases unmatched to any gene: 5. This CDR3 is built from 14 residues. Germline loops: CDR1 SGHRS, CDR2 YFSETQ. The CDR3 DNA reads as TGCGCCAGCAGCACCGGACAGGAAAATCAGCCCCAGCATTTT. This translates into CASSTGQENQPQHF.

This clone was seen a handful of times. The chain has TRBV4-1 and TRBJ1-1, with D possibly matching TRBD1 (6 bases). The germline V gene encodes CDR1 MGHRA and CDR2 YSYEKL. Between the trimmed V and J ends, which lost 2 bases and 1 base, there was a span of 8 bases. The CDR3 loop spans 14 amino acids. This CDR3 is CASSQPTGNTEAFF. DNA for the CDR3: TGCGCCAGCAGCCAACCGACAGGGAACACTGAAGCTTTCTTT.

J is TRBJ2-7 and V is TRBV27; D perhaps matches TRBD1 (5 bases). Germline V gene data show CDR1 as MNHEY and CDR2 as SMNVEV (reference sequence). Trimming shortened V by 3 bases and J by 2 bases, and 11 bases separated the two germline ends. The CDR3 spans 14 residues. CDR3 residues: CASSFQGMPYEQYF. The CDR3 region has the DNA TGTGCCAGCAGTTTTCAGGGTATGCCCTACGAGCAGTACTTC.

The rearrangement links TRBV6-1 to TRBJ2-1; no firm D call. V gave up 8 bases and J gave up 10 bases, with 9 bases separating them. Germline V gene lookup returns CDR1 MNHNS and CDR2 SASEGT. The CDR3 is 10 amino acids. The CDR3 sequence: CASSELEQFF. In nucleotides, the CDR3 is TGTGCCAGCTCTGAACTGGAGCAGTTCTTC.

The chain carries TRBV5-6 and TRBJ1-2; possible D gene TRBD1, 5 bases. With 2 bases removed from V and 4 bases from J, the gap between germline ends came to 18 bases. CDR3 length equals 16 residues. Germline V gene sequence: CDR1 SGHDT, CDR2 YYEEEE. The CDR3 DNA sequence: TGTGCCAGCAGCTTCTATGCGGGGGGTACTGGCTATGGCTACACCTTC. It encodes CASSFYAGGTGYGYTF.

The rearrangement links TRBV11-2 to TRBJ2-2; D is uncertain. The CDR3 is 15 residues long. V was shortened by 1 base and J by 6 bases, with 12 bases between the two germline ends. Germline V gene sequence: CDR1 SGHAT, CDR2 FQNNGV. The chain's CDR3 is CASSLAPPQAGELFF. The CDR3 coding sequence is TGTGCCAGCAGCTTAGCCCCTCCCCAGGCCGGGGAGCTGTTTTTT.